These 13 T cell receptor beta chains share one sample of origin, sequenced in a study of blood T cell repertoires in COVID-19. Clones were read by immunoSEQ multiplex PCR, and TCRdb kept only the in-frame ones, dropping some. The sample contains about 70,000 clones, around 91% of which appear only once. Source material: peripheral blood. These receptors originate from a man aged 50 to 59 with acute or convalescent COVID-19.

The J gene is TRBJ2-7, the V gene TRBV18; 10 nucleotides align to TRBD2. Germline V gene lookup returns CDR1 KGHSH and CDR2 LQKENI. The CDR3 is made up of 13 amino acids. The trim removed 4 bases at V and 7 bases at J, leaving 4 bases unmatched. The DNA for the CDR3 is TGTGCCAGCTCACGGCTAGCGGGAGTGGAGCAGTACTTC. This gives the protein CASSRLAGVEQYF.

The chain carries TRBV10-3 and TRBJ1-3, with unresolved D. This CDR3 comprises 16 residues. From germline, CDR1 is ENHRY and CDR2 SYGVKD. Trimming took off 8 bases at V and 1 base at J, with 18 bases between the two ends. CDR3 protein: CAIGTDGDFSGNTIYF. CDR3 DNA sequence: TGTGCCATCGGCACCGACGGGGATTTTTCTGGAAACACCATATATTTT.

This chain connects TRBV5-8 to TRBJ2-7; 12 bases fit TRBD2. The ends lost 8 bases at V and 1 base at J; junction bases unmatched: 16. This CDR3 region has 18 residues. Germline CDR1 SGHTS, CDR2 YDEGEE. This CDR3 reads CASYLSGLAGLGSYEQYF. CDR3 coding DNA: TGTGCCAGTTATTTGTCGGGACTAGCGGGCTTGGGATCCTACGAGCAGTACTTC.

A word on this clone: This same CDR3 is encoded by further DNA sequences in the sample. The V call is TRBV5-1, the J call TRBJ2-3; maybe TRBD1 (5 bases). CDR3 length: 14 amino acids. V was cut by 8 bases and J by 4 bases, with 17 bases left in between. The germline gives CDR1 SGHRS, CDR2 YFSETQ. The CDR3 is CASRSRVGADTQYF. For the CDR3, the DNA is TGCGCCAGTAGGTCCAGGGTCGGCGCAGATACGCAGTATTTT.

This chain connects TRBV19 to TRBJ1-3; 8 bases match TRBD1. CDR1 is LNHDA, CDR2 SQIVND, per germline (reference sequence). V lost 4 bases to trimming and J lost 5 bases; unmatched junction nucleotides: 7. This CDR3 is 15 amino acids long. The CDR3, as DNA: TGTGCCAGTAGTAGCCTCGGGACAGGAAGAAACACCATATATTTT. Translating it yields CASSSLGTGRNTIYF.

The chain joins TRBV28 to TRBJ1-4; 9 bases match TRBD1. The CDR3 is made up of 15 amino acids. Germline assignment: CDR1 MDHEN and CDR2 SYDVKM. The junction had 3 bases not matched to a gene; V was cut back by 1 base and J by 6 bases. The CDR3 protein is CASSLSDRGYEKLFF. DNA for the CDR3: TGTGCCAGCAGTTTATCGGACAGGGGTTATGAAAAACTGTTTTTT.

V usage is TRBV27 and J usage is TRBJ2-1; 11 bases match TRBD2. In germline, CDR1 is MNHEY, CDR2 SMNVEV (reference sequence). J lost 7 bases, V lost 2 bases, and 10 bases had no gene match. This CDR3 has 17 amino acids. The CDR3 protein is CASSLSRLAGGKNEQFF. CDR3 DNA sequence: TGTGCCAGCAGTTTAAGTCGGCTAGCGGGAGGAAAGAATGAGCAGTTCTTC.

This sequence joins TRBV18 and TRBJ2-7, with D perhaps matching TRBD2 (6 bases). Trimming took off 0 bases at V and 9 bases at J, with 9 bases between the two ends. The CDR3 is 12 residues long. Germline V CDR1 and CDR2: KGHSH, LQKENI. The CDR3 region has the DNA TGTGCCAGCTCACCACCGGAGGGCCCGCAGTACGTC. Translation: CASSPPEGPQYV.

V and J are TRBV11-2 and TRBJ2-7; TRBD1 matches at 10 bases. The CDR3 sequence is 19 residues long. From germline, CDR1 is SGHAT and CDR2 FQNNGV. V lost 5 bases, J lost 2 bases, and 18 bases stayed unmatched. This CDR3 is CASSPDGVWGQGSPYEQYF. CDR3 bases: TGTGCCAGCAGCCCCGACGGCGTATGGGGACAGGGGTCTCCCTACGAGCAGTACTTC.

The chain carries TRBV9 and TRBJ1-1; maybe TRBD1 (5 bases). Trimming took 0 bases from V and 0 from J, leaving 6 bases between them. Germline CDR1 reads SGDLS; CDR2 reads YYNGEE. The CDR3 has 14 residues. The CDR3 is CASSVEGLNTEAFF. CDR3 coding DNA: TGTGCCAGCAGCGTAGAGGGGTTGAACACTGAAGCTTTCTTT. Drawing the rest from reference TRBV9 and TRBJ1-1, the complete variable domain is DSGVTQTPKHLITATGQRVTLRCSPRSGDLSVYWYQQSLDQGLQFLIQYYNGEERAKGNILERFSAQQFPDLHSELNLSSLELGDSALYFCASSVEGLNTEAFFGQGTRLTVV.

This chain links TRBV10-2 with TRBJ2-7; 13 bases fit TRBD2. Germline assignment: CDR1 WSHSY and CDR2 SAAADI. With 6 bases clipped from V and 0 bases from J, the junction kept 17 bases outside the gene matches. The CDR3 has 20 amino acids. CDR3 sequence reads: CASRGQVQTSGRLLSYEQYF. The CDR3 DNA is TGCGCCAGCAGAGGTCAGGTTCAGACTAGCGGGAGGCTCCTCTCCTACGAGCAGTACTTC.

The CDR3 spells CASTQSGTGDGEQFF. For the CDR3, the DNA is TGTGCCAGCACCCAGTCCGGGACAGGGGACGGTGAGCAGTTCTTC. This sequence joins TRBV28 and TRBJ2-1; 10 bases map to TRBD1. Trimming removed 7 bases from V and 9 bases from J; junction bases left unmatched: 12. Germline V gene sequence: CDR1 MDHEN, CDR2 SYDVKM. The CDR3 loop spans 15 amino acids.

V gene TRBV18 combines with J gene TRBJ1-1, with 9 bases that match TRBD1. J was trimmed by 3 bases and V by 2 bases; bases with no gene match: 1. The CDR3 sequence is 14 residues long. Germline V gene data show CDR1 as KGHSH and CDR2 as LQKENI. In DNA form, the CDR3 reads TGTGCCAGCTCACCAGGGACAGGGTACACTGAAGCTTTCTTT. It is translated as CASSPGTGYTEAFF.